The clone carrying this TCR beta chain was recorded a few times. Its target is unknown. The CDR3 is made up of 14 amino acids. V was cut by 3 bases and J by 3 bases, with 13 bases left in between. Germline assignment: CDR1 SGDLS and CDR2 YYNGEE. This specimen comes from a study of identical twins. Study-level results: Twin pairs had excess sharing that was weaker in beta out-of-frame sequences.

Template switching added a universal primer binding site, and final cDNA carried unique molecular identifiers. TCRdb independently ran MiXCR on the 5' RACE reads; one entry per CDR3 protein. Here the sample spans hundreds of thousands of distinct CDR3 sequences, approximately 13% being singletons. The sample was also linked to a second study, of yellow fever vaccine responses in identical twins.

The source of this sequence is a woman under 30 in good health. This sequence joins TRBV9 and TRBJ2-7; the D gene is possibly TRBD2 (5 bases). Sequencing was carried out using CD8+ T cells sorted from blood. CDR3 DNA: TGTGCCAGCAGCGCGGAAAGTCGGGGCTACGAGCAGTACTTC. Protein product: CASSAESRGYEQYF.